Shown below are 16 T cell receptor beta chains from a single sample sequenced in a study of blood T cell repertoires in COVID-19. The protocol was immunoSEQ multiplex PCR, while the TCRdb copy is restricted to in-frame clones and leaves out a portion. The sample includes roughly 400,000 clones, nearly 90% of them seen just once. Source material: PBMCs or T cells enriched from blood (not recorded which). The receptors were gathered from a woman between 40 and 50 years old with acute COVID-19.

The chain links TRBV27 to TRBJ1-1, with 7 bases that match TRBD1. This CDR3 is 15 amino acids long. V shed 1 base, J shed 6 bases, and the junction held 8 bases outside the gene matches. In germline, CDR1 is MNHEY, CDR2 SMNVEV (reference sequence). The CDR3: CASSLYGGGTAEAFF. CDR3 sequence (DNA): TGTGCCAGCAGTTTATACGGCGGAGGGACAGCTGAAGCTTTCTTT.

The V and J genes are TRBV3-1 (or the pseudogene TRBV3-2) and TRBJ1-3; 9 bases align to TRBD1. Germline lookup yields CDR1 LGHDT and CDR2 YNNKEL (reference sequence). Germline trimming cut 2 bases from V and 6 bases from J; bases unmatched to any gene: 5. The CDR3 is made up of 15 amino acids. CDR3 residues: CASSQPGQGANTIYF. The CDR3 bases are TGTGCCAGCAGCCAACCGGGACAGGGTGCAAACACCATATATTTT.

The chain links TRBV19 to TRBJ1-1, with D possibly TRBD1 on 5 matching bases. Trimming left V 0 bases short and J 0 bases short, with 11 bases between. The CDR3 is 16 residues long. The germline V gene has CDR1 LNHDA and CDR2 SQIVND (reference sequence). This CDR3 reads CASSIDPTDLNTEAFF. The CDR3 coding sequence is TGTGCCAGTAGTATAGACCCGACAGATCTGAACACTGAAGCTTTCTTT.

The chain joins TRBV15 to TRBJ1-5, with a weak D call TRBD1 (5 bases). From germline, CDR1 is LNHNV and CDR2 YYDKDF (reference sequence). This CDR3 comprises 16 residues. With 0 bases removed from V and 6 bases from J, the gap between germline ends came to 15 bases. The CDR3 nucleotides read TGTGCCACCAGCAGAGATCTTGAGCAGGGTGCTCAGCCCCAGCATTTT. Protein sequence: CATSRDLEQGAQPQHF.

V usage is TRBV11-2 and J usage is TRBJ2-1; 7 bases are a match to TRBD1. There are 15 residues in the CDR3. Germline CDR1 is SGHAT and CDR2 is FQNNGV. After removal of 5 bases from V and 5 bases from J, the junction contained 9 bases not matched to a gene. The CDR3 region has the DNA TGTGCCAGCAGCCCCATCAGGGGGATCAACAATGAGCAGTTCTTC. Translating it yields CASSPIRGINNEQFF.

The chain has TRBV11-2 and TRBJ1-1; 8 bases match TRBD1. The V and J ends lost 0 bases and 10 bases, in that order; junction bases with no gene match: 7. The germline gives CDR1 SGHAT, CDR2 FQNNGV. This CDR3 spans 14 amino acids. The CDR3 spells CASSLEGQVRSAFF. The CDR3 DNA sequence: TGTGCCAGCAGCTTAGAGGGACAGGTGCGATCAGCTTTCTTT.

This chain links TRBV5-6 with TRBJ1-6, with a tentative D call TRBD1 (6 bases). CDR3 length equals 12 residues. Germline V gene data show CDR1 as SGHDT and CDR2 as YYEEEE. The V and J ends lost 6 bases and 10 bases respectively, with 11 bases between them. The CDR3, as DNA: TGTGCCAGCAACAACAGGGTCTCACCCCTCCACTTT. Residues: CASNNRVSPLHF.

The V call is TRBV7-7, the J call TRBJ1-5, with D perhaps TRBD1 (6 bases). Trimming removed 5 bases from V and 3 bases from J, with 17 bases in between. Germline V gene data show CDR1 as SSHAT and CDR2 as FNYEAQ (reference sequence). This CDR3 is built from 16 residues. The CDR3 DNA sequence: TGTGCCAGCAGCCACTGGGGGGGGCGTGACAATCAGCCCCAGCATTTT. Encoded protein: CASSHWGGRDNQPQHF. Full variable domain (missing parts from reference TRBV7-7 and TRBJ1-5): GAGVSQSPRYKVTKRGQDVTLRCDPISSHATLYWYQQALGQGPEFLTYFNYEAQPDKSGLPSDRFSAERPEGSISTLTIQRTEQRDSAMYRCASSHWGGRDNQPQHFGDGTRLSIL.

The chain couples TRBV11-2 to TRBJ2-5; possible D gene TRBD1, 6 bases. The V end lost 4 bases, the J end lost 4 bases, and 13 bases lay between the germline ends. Germline V gene data show CDR1 as SGHAT and CDR2 as FQNNGV. This CDR3 contains 14 residues. The CDR3 spells CASSSGQILETQYF. The CDR3 bases are TGTGCCAGCAGCTCCGGACAGATATTAGAGACCCAGTACTTC.

The CDR3 loop reads CASSEWDRLPRGGYTF. CDR3 DNA sequence: TGTGCCAGCAGTGAATGGGACAGGCTTCCCCGGGGTGGCTACACCTTC. The V gene is TRBV6-1, the J gene TRBJ1-2; TRBD1 aligns across 8 bases. CDR3 length: 16 amino acids. Germline assignment: CDR1 MNHNS and CDR2 SASEGT. The V and J ends lost 2 bases and 7 bases, in that order; junction bases with no gene match: 12.

The chain has TRBV19 and TRBJ1-1, with a weak D call TRBD1 (5 bases). V was shortened by 3 bases and J by 0 bases, with 14 bases between the two germline ends. The length of the CDR3 is 16 residues. Germline V lookup: CDR1 LNHDA, CDR2 SQIVND (reference sequence). The CDR3 loop reads CASSMYGGGVNTEAFF. CDR3 bases: TGTGCCAGTAGTATGTACGGGGGGGGTGTGAACACTGAAGCTTTCTTT.

The J gene is TRBJ1-4, the V gene TRBV5-4; 7 bases match TRBD1. This CDR3 has 14 amino acids. Unmatched junction bases numbered 4, after V lost 4 bases and J lost 4 bases. Germline CDR1 reads SGHNT; CDR2 reads YYREEE (reference sequence). CDR3 sequence reads: CASSTGVHNEKLFF. For the CDR3, the DNA is TGTGCCAGCAGCACAGGGGTTCATAATGAAAAACTGTTTTTT.

In its sample, this clone was seen once. This sequence joins TRBV5-1 and TRBJ1-1; a weak D match, TRBD1 (6 bases). V lost 3 bases and J lost 1, with 16 bases in between. The CDR3 length is 16 residues. In germline, CDR1 is SGHRS, CDR2 YFSETQ. CDR3 bases: TGCGCCAGCAGCTCCATGGGGGCCAACAGGAACACTGAAGCTTTCTTT. The encoded protein is CASSSMGANRNTEAFF.

The chain uses TRBV5-1 and TRBJ1-4, with 10 bases lining up with TRBD1. This CDR3 spans 15 amino acids. The germline CDR1 and CDR2 sequences are SGHRS and YFSETQ. The junction had 4 bases not matched to a gene; V was cut back by 3 bases and J by 5 bases. CDR3 nucleotides: TGCGCCAGCAGCTGGGGACAGGGGTTGAATGAAAAACTGTTTTTT. Amino acid sequence: CASSWGQGLNEKLFF.

V gene TRBV2 combines with J gene TRBJ2-2; 14 bases fit TRBD2. The CDR3 is 19 residues long. Germline lookup yields CDR1 SNHLY and CDR2 FYNNEI. V was clipped by 4 bases and J by 4 bases; unmatched bases: 11. Written as DNA, the CDR3 is TGTGCCAGCAGTGGGCCCGGGACTAGCGGGGGCCCTTTCACCGGGGAGCTGTTTTTT. It yields the protein CASSGPGTSGGPFTGELFF. The complete variable domain, with remaining parts taken from reference TRBV2 and TRBJ2-2, reads EPEVTQTPSHQVTQMGQEVILRCVPISNHLYFYWYRQILGQKVEFLVSFYNNEISEKSEIFDDQFSVERPDGSNFTLKIRSTKLEDSAMYFCASSGPGTSGGPFTGELFFGEGSRLTVL.

This clone has only one observation. The chain links TRBV27 to TRBJ1-3; D is unclear. The DNA end is a closer match to TRBJ2-2, so the J assignment may be wrong. The CDR3 runs 17 residues. The germline CDR1 and CDR2 sequences are MNHEY and SMNVEV (reference sequence). This CDR3 is CASSLLHSLQITGELFF. In DNA form, the CDR3 reads TGTGCCAGCAGTTTATTGCATAGCCTTCAGATCACCGGGGAGCTGTTTTTT.